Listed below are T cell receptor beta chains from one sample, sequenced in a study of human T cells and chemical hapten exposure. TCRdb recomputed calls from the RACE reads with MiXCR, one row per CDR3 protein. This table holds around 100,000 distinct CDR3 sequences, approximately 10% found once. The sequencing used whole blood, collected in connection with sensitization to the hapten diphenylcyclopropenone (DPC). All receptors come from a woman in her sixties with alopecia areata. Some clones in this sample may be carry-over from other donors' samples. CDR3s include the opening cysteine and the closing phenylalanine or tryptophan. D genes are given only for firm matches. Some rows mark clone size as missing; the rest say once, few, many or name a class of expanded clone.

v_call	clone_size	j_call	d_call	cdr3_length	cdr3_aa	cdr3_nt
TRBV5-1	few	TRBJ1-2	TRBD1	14	CASSTGQGARGYTF	TGCGCCAGCAGCACCGGACAGGGAGCTAGGGGCTACACCTTC
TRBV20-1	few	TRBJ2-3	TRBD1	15	CSAPRTGDYTDTQYF	TGCAGTGCTCCCCGGACAGGGGACTACACAGATACGCAGTATTTT
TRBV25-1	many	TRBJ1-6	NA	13	CATRRGTDSPLHF	TGTGCCACACGGCGGGGAACTGATTCACCCCTCCACTTT
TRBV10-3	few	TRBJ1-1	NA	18	CAIRSGRGAQEPNTEAFF	TGTGCCATCAGATCCGGACGGGGGGCGCAGGAACCGAACACTGAAGCTTTCTTT
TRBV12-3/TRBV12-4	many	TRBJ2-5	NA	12	CASRPREETQYF	TGTGCCAGCAGGCCCAGGGAAGAGACCCAGTACTTC
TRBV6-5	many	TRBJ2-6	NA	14	CASRQISGANVLTF	TGTGCCAGCAGACAGATCTCTGGGGCCAACGTCCTGACTTTC
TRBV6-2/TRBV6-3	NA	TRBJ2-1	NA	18	CASSYSPPHRPVYNEQFF	TGTGCCAGCAGTTACTCGCCGCCCCACAGGCCCGTCTACAATGAGCAGTTCTTC
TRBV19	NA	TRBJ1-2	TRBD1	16	CASSSDVWTGVYGYTF	TGTGCCAGTAGCTCCGATGTTTGGACAGGGGTTTATGGCTACACCTTC
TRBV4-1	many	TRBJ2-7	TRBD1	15	CASSPGQGAPSEQYF	TGCGCCAGCAGCCCGGGACAGGGGGCGCCGAGTGAGCAGTACTTC
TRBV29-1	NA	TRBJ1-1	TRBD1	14	CSTVRGTANTEAFF	TGCAGCACTGTGCGAGGGACAGCGAACACTGAAGCTTTCTTT
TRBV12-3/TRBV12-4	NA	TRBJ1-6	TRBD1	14	CASSSTGSNSPLHF	TGTGCCAGCAGTTCGACAGGGTCAAATTCACCCCTCCACTTT
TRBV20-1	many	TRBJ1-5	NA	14	CSARALNSNQPQHF	TGCAGTGCTAGAGCACTCAATAGCAATCAGCCCCAGCATTTT
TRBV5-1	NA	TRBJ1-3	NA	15	CASSGGTTSGNTIYF	TGCGCCAGCAGCGGCGGGACAACCTCTGGAAACACCATATATTTT
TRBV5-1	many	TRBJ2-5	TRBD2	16	CASSWAPGLAGETQYF	TGCGCCAGCAGCTGGGCCCCGGGACTAGCGGGGGAGACCCAGTACTTC
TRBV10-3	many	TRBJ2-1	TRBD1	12	CAIKDRGDEQFF	TGTGCCATCAAGGACAGGGGCGATGAGCAGTTCTTC
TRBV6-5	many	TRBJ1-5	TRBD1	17	CASSYSSGTGVNQPQHF	TGTGCCAGCAGTTACTCGAGTGGGACAGGGGTGAATCAGCCCCAGCATTTT
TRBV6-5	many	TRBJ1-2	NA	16	CASSAYAGDMNYGYTF	TGTGCCAGCAGCGCCTACGCAGGGGATATGAACTATGGCTACACCTTC
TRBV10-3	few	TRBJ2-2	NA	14	CAIKPGENTGELFF	TGTGCCATCAAACCGGGGGAGAACACCGGGGAGCTGTTTTTT
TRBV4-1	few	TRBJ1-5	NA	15	CASSQAGISNQPQHF	TGCGCCAGCAGCCAAGCAGGGATTAGCAATCAGCCCCAGCATTTT
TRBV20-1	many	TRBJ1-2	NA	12	CSAREPVYGYTF	TGCAGTGCTAGAGAACCGGTGTATGGTTACACCTTC
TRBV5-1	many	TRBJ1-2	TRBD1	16	CASSFMWDSKNYGYTF	TGCGCCAGCAGCTTTATGTGGGACAGTAAAAACTATGGCTACACCTTC
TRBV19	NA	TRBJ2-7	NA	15	CASSRGNSLAYEQYF	TGTGCCAGTAGTAGAGGGAACAGTCTCGCCTACGAGCAGTACTTC
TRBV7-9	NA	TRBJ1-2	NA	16	CASSRDMGWSNYGYTF	TGTGCCAGCAGCCGAGACATGGGTTGGAGTAACTATGGCTACACCTTC
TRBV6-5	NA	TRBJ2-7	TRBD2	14	CASSRGGGGDEQYF	TGTGCCAGCAGTCGCGGGGGGGGAGGGGACGAGCAGTACTTC
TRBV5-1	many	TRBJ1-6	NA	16	CASSGKTENYNSPLHF	TGCGCCAGCAGCGGTAAGACGGAGAACTATAATTCACCCCTCCACTTT
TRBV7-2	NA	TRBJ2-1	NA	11	CASSFVQEQFF	TGTGCCAGCAGCTTTGTGCAAGAGCAGTTCTTC
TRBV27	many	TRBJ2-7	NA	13	CASSSPGRYEQYF	TGTGCCAGCAGTTCGCCGGGGAGATACGAGCAGTACTTC
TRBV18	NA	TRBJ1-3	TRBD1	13	CASSPRTGDTIYF	TGTGCCAGCTCACCCAGGACAGGCGACACCATATATTTT
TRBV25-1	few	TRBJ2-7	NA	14	CASSDRKVEGEQYF	TGTGCCAGCAGTGATAGAAAGGTAGAGGGCGAGCAGTACTTC
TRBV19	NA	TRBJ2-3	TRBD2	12	CASSIEGTSQYF	TGTGCCAGTAGTATAGAAGGGACTAGCCAGTATTTT
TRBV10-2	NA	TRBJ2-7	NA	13	CASIDPSLYEQYF	TGCGCCAGCATTGACCCCAGCCTCTACGAGCAGTACTTC
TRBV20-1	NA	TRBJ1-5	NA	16	CSARDSGRAGNQPQHF	TGCAGTGCTAGAGATAGCGGCAGGGCAGGCAATCAGCCCCAGCATTTT
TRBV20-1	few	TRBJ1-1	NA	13	CSARVTVNTEAFF	TGCAGTGCTAGAGTCACAGTAAACACTGAAGCTTTCTTT
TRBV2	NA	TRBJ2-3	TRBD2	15	CASSEGLAFADTQYF	TGTGCCAGCAGTGAGGGACTAGCCTTCGCAGATACGCAGTATTTT
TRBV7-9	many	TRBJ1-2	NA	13	CASSSDSNYGYTF	TGTGCCAGCAGCTCGGACAGTAACTATGGCTACACCTTC
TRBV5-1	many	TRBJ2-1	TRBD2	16	CASSLVGLAGYNEQFF	TGCGCCAGCAGCTTGGTGGGACTAGCGGGCTACAATGAGCAGTTCTTC
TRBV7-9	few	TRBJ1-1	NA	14	CASSQLSSGTEAFF	TGTGCCAGCAGCCAGTTAAGCTCGGGAACTGAAGCTTTCTTT
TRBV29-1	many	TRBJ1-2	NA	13	CSAHKGGSNGYTF	TGCAGCGCCCATAAGGGGGGTTCTAATGGCTACACCTTC
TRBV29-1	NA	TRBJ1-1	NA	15	CSVSPSHSGNTEAFF	TGCAGCGTTTCCCCAAGTCATAGTGGGAACACTGAAGCTTTCTTT
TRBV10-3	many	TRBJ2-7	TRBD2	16	CAISPITSGGTYEQYF	TGTGCCATCAGTCCAATAACTAGCGGGGGAACCTACGAGCAGTACTTC
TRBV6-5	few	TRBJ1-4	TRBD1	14	CASSDGTGNEKLFF	TGTGCCAGCAGTGACGGGACAGGGAATGAAAAACTGTTTTTT
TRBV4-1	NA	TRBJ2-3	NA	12	CASSHLTDTQYF	TGCGCCAGCAGCCACCTTACAGATACGCAGTATTTT
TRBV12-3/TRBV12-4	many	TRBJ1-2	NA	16	CASSSRSRRGRYGYTF	TGTGCCAGCAGTTCGCGAAGTCGGAGGGGGAGGTATGGCTACACCTTC
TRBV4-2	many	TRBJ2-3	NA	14	CASSQDQRTDTQYF	TGTGCCAGCAGCCAAGATCAAAGGACAGATACGCAGTATTTT
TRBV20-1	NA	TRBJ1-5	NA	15	CSARGSGNSNQPQHF	TGCAGTGCTAGAGGGTCAGGCAATAGCAATCAGCCCCAGCATTTT
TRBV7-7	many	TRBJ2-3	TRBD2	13	CASSPGGSGTQYF	TGTGCTAGCAGCCCCGGGGGGTCGGGTACGCAGTATTTT
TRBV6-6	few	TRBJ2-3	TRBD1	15	CASSYMRQGTDTQYF	TGTGCCAGCAGTTACATGAGACAGGGGACAGATACGCAGTATTTT
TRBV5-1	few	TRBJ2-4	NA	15	CASSLLGGAKNIQYF	TGCGCCAGCAGCTTGTTAGGGGGGGCCAAAAACATTCAGTACTTC
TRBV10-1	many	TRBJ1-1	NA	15	CASSEYTGVNTEAFF	TGCGCCAGCAGTGAGTATACTGGGGTGAACACTGAAGCTTTCTTT